Listed below are T cell receptor beta chains from one sample, sequenced in a study of T cells in Graves' hyperthyroidism and ophthalmopathy. TCRdb analysed the multiplex PCR reads with MiXCR anew, one entry per CDR3 protein. Here the sample spans about 640,000 distinct CDR3 sequences, roughly 14% being singletons. Source material: blood. All receptors come from a woman aged 45-65 years with Graves' ophthalmopathy. Both conserved end residues are part of each CDR3. Each record gives: V gene, J gene, CDR3 length, clone size, D gene, CDR3 DNA, CDR3 protein. D genes are given only for firm matches. Size values are once, few and many counts, or a class for expanded clones, and some rows have none.

TRBV28	TRBJ2-7	15	many	-	TGTGCCAGCAGTTTACTCTATATGAGGGAGAACGAGCAGTACTTC	CASSLLYMRENEQYF
TRBV29-1	TRBJ1-2	12	few	-	TGCAGCACCAAGACAGCTAACTATGGCTACACCTTC	CSTKTANYGYTF
TRBV19	TRBJ2-3	17	few	TRBD2	TGTGCCAGTAGTCCCAGGACTAGCGGGAGTTCGACAGATACGCAGTATTTT	CASSPRTSGSSTDTQYF
TRBV2	TRBJ2-3	16	many	TRBD2	TGTGCCAGCACCAGACCTCTAGCGGGGTTCACAGATACGCAGTATTTT	CASTRPLAGFTDTQYF
TRBV20-1	TRBJ2-7	14	many	-	TGCAGTGCTAGAGGATCATACAGACTATACGAGCAGTACTTC	CSARGSYRLYEQYF
TRBV12-3/TRBV12-4	TRBJ2-3	19	-	TRBD2	TGTGCCAGCAGTTTCTCCCTACTAGCGGGAGGGATTGACACAGATACGCAGTATTTT	CASSFSLLAGGIDTDTQYF
TRBV3-1	TRBJ1-1	13	many	-	TGTGCCAGCAGCCAAGAAACCCGAAGGGTAGCTTTCTTT	CASSQETRRVAFF
TRBV7-2	TRBJ2-1	15	many	-	TGTGCCAGCGGACCGAGGCTCTCCCCTTACAATGAGCAGTTCTTC	CASGPRLSPYNEQFF
TRBV6-2/TRBV6-3	TRBJ2-2	17	-	TRBD2	TGTGCCAGCAGTTATGAGAAGCGGGAGCCAAACACCGGGGAGCTGTTTTTT	CASSYEKREPNTGELFF
TRBV9	TRBJ2-2	16	few	-	TGTGCCAGCAGCGCGGGGTGGGGCTCGAACACCGGGGAGCTGTTTTTT	CASSAGWGSNTGELFF
TRBV12-3/TRBV12-4	TRBJ2-5	15	many	-	TGTGCCAGCAGCGCTGGGTGGGGGACCCAAGAGACCCAGTACTTC	CASSAGWGTQETQYF
TRBV5-8	TRBJ1-6	12	few	-	TGTGCCAGCAGCTATGGGATACGGGACCTCCACTTT	CASSYGIRDLHF
TRBV19	TRBJ2-2	14	many	-	TGTGCCAGTACCCCCTACTCGAACACCGGGGAGCTGTTTTTT	CASTPYSNTGELFF
TRBV18	TRBJ1-2	14	many	-	TGTGCCAGCTCACACCTAGACGGAAACGGGGGCTACACCTTC	CASSHLDGNGGYTF
TRBV20-1	TRBJ2-7	14	-	-	TGCAGTGCTGGCCGGGACCCAAACTCCCACGAGCAGTACTTC	CSAGRDPNSHEQYF
TRBV2	TRBJ2-5	13	many	-	TGTGCCAGCAGCCCACAGGGTACAGAGACCCAGTACTTC	CASSPQGTETQYF
TRBV20-1	TRBJ2-4	14	many	-	TGCAGTGCTAGAGATCGAAAAGGGAGAAACATTCAGTACTTC	CSARDRKGRNIQYF
TRBV6-1	TRBJ2-3	14	many	TRBD1	TGTGCCAACTCCCGGGACAGCCTTTTAGATACGCAGTATTTT	CANSRDSLLDTQYF
TRBV14	TRBJ1-1	12	once	-	TGTGCCAGCAGCCAAGTCTTGGGAGAAGCTTTCTTT	CASSQVLGEAFF
TRBV6-2/TRBV6-3	TRBJ2-7	15	many	TRBD2	TGTGCCAGCAGACTAGCGGGAGGAAGATCCTACGAGCAGTACTTC	CASRLAGGRSYEQYF
TRBV7-2	TRBJ2-7	15	many	-	TGTGCCAGCAGCTCTCAGGGGCGACCAAACTACGAGCAGTACTTC	CASSSQGRPNYEQYF
TRBV5-1	TRBJ1-3	16	many	-	TGCGCCAGCAGCTTGAAGGGCACTGCGTCTGGAAACACCATATATTTT	CASSLKGTASGNTIYF
TRBV7-9	TRBJ1-1	16	many	TRBD1	TGTGCCAGCAGCTACGCACCTGGGACAGGGACCGCTGAAGCTTTCTTT	CASSYAPGTGTAEAFF
TRBV27	TRBJ2-1	14	few	TRBD2	TGTGCCAGCAGCGGACGGTGGGAGGGCAATGAGCAGTTCTTC	CASSGRWEGNEQFF
TRBV7-9	TRBJ2-1	16	once	TRBD2	TGTGCCAGCCGATCCGCCAGCGGGAGATCGTACAATGAGCAGTTCTTC	CASRSASGRSYNEQFF
TRBV29-1	TRBJ2-7	12	-	-	TGCAGCGTTTTAGGGAGCTCCTACGAGCAGTACTTC	CSVLGSSYEQYF
TRBV20-1	TRBJ2-5	16	many	TRBD1	TGCATCCCAAATAACCCGGACAGGGAGAGGGGAGAGACCCAGTACTTC	CIPNNPDRERGETQYF
TRBV6-1	TRBJ1-1	15	-	-	TGTGCCAGCCGACCCCGACAGGCTGAGAACACTGAAGCTTTCTTT	CASRPRQAENTEAFF
TRBV27	TRBJ2-1	14	many	-	TGTGCCAGCCGCTACTATGCGTCCTACAATGAGCAGTTCTTC	CASRYYASYNEQFF
TRBV7-9	TRBJ2-5	16	many	TRBD2	TGTGCCAGCAGCTTAGAAACGGGAGGAGCTTTGGAGACCCAGTACTTC	CASSLETGGALETQYF
TRBV19	TRBJ2-3	16	few	TRBD2	TGTGCCAGTAGTATTGCTAGCGGGAGGGCCGGAGATACGCAGTATTTT	CASSIASGRAGDTQYF
TRBV12-3/TRBV12-4	TRBJ1-2	13	many	-	TGTGCCAGCAGTTTAGCGCCCGCGGATGGCTACACCTTC	CASSLAPADGYTF
TRBV27	TRBJ1-1	17	many	-	TGTGCCAGCAGCCCGTTGGGGATGGGGGAGAAAGGCACTGAAGCTTTCTTT	CASSPLGMGEKGTEAFF
TRBV20-1	TRBJ2-1	16	few	TRBD2	TGCAGTGCTATGACCATAGCGGGAGGGCCTGGCAATGAGCAGTTCTTC	CSAMTIAGGPGNEQFF
TRBV4-2	TRBJ1-6	16	few	TRBD1	TGTGCCAGCAGCCAAGTGCTTGGGACAGTCAATTCACCCCTCCACTTT	CASSQVLGTVNSPLHF
TRBV10-3	TRBJ1-6	14	few	-	TGTGCCATCAGTGAGTCGAATCAGCGCAGGGGCCTCCACTTT	CAISESNQRRGLHF
TRBV10-3	TRBJ2-2	14	few	TRBD2	TGTGCCTTATCGGGCGTAGCGGGAACCGGGGAGCTGTTTTTT	CALSGVAGTGELFF
TRBV29-1	TRBJ1-5	15	many	-	TGCAGCGTTGCGTCGCGGGACGGCCACAATCAGCCCCAGCATTTT	CSVASRDGHNQPQHF
TRBV7-3	TRBJ2-1	15	many	TRBD2	TGTGCCAGCAGCTTAATTGGCGGGAGTGGGAATGAGCAGTTCTTC	CASSLIGGSGNEQFF
TRBV7-2	TRBJ2-5	15	many	TRBD2	TGTGCCAGCAGCTTAACTAGCGGGAGTGGAGAGACCCAGTACTTC	CASSLTSGSGETQYF
TRBV28	TRBJ2-5	14	many	-	TGTGCCAGCAGTTTAGTAACAGGGCAAGAGACCCAGTACTTC	CASSLVTGQETQYF
TRBV24-1	TRBJ2-7	14	many	TRBD2	TGTGCCACCAGTGATGGACTAGCGGGAGTCGAGCAGTACTTC	CATSDGLAGVEQYF
TRBV3-1	TRBJ2-3	14	-	-	TGTGTCAGCAGCCGTCTGGGGAGCACAGATACGCAGTATTTT	CVSSRLGSTDTQYF
TRBV11-2	TRBJ2-5	14	many	-	TGTGCCAGCAGCTTAGGGGCCCAGGGCGAGACCCAGTACTTC	CASSLGAQGETQYF
TRBV11-2	TRBJ2-1	14	many	-	TGTGCCAGCAGCTTGATCAGCATTGCCAATGAGCAGTTCTTC	CASSLISIANEQFF